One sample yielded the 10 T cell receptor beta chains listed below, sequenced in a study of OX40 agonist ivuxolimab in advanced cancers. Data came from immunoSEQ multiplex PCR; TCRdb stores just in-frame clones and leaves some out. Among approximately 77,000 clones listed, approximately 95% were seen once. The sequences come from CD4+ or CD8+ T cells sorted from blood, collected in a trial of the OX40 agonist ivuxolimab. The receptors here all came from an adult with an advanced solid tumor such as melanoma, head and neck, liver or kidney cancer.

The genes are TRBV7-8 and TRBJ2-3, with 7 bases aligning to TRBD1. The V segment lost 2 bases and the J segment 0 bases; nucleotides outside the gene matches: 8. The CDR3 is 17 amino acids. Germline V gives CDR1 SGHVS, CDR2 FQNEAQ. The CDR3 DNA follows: TGTGCCAGCAGCTTACCCTACGACAGGGAGAGCACAGATACGCAGTATTTT. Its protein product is CASSLPYDRESTDTQYF.

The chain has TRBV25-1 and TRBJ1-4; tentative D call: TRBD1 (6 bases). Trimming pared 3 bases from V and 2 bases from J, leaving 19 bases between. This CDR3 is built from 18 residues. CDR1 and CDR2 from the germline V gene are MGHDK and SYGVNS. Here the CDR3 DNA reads TGTGCCAGCAGTGATCATAGACAGGCTAGGGCCACTAATGAAAAACTGTTTTTT. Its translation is CASSDHRQARATNEKLFF.

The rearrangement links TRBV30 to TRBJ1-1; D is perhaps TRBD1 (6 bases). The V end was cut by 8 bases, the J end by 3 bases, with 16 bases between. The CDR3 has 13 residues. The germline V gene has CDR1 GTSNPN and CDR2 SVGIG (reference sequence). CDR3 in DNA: TGTGCCCGAACTGGGGGGCTCGACACTGAAGCTTTCTTT. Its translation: CARTGGLDTEAFF.

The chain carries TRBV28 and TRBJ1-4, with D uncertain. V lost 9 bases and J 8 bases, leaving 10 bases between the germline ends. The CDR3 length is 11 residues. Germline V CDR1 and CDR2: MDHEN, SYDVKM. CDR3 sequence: CASKMNEKLFF. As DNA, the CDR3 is TGTGCCAGTAAAATGAACGAAAAACTGTTTTTT.

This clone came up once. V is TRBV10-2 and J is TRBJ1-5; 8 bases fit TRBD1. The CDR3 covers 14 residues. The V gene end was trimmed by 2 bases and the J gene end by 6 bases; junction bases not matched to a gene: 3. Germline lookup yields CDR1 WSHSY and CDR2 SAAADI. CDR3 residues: CASSETDRGQPQHF. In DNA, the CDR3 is TGCGCCAGCAGTGAGACTGACAGGGGTCAGCCCCAGCATTTT.

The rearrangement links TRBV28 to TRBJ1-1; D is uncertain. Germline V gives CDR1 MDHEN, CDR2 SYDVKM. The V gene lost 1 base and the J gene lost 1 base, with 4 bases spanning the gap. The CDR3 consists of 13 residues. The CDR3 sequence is CASSLLANTEAFF. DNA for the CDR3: TGTGCCAGCAGTTTATTGGCGAACACTGAAGCTTTCTTT.

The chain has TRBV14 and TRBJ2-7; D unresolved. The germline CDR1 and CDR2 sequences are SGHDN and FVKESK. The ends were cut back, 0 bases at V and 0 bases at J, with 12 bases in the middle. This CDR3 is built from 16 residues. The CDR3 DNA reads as TGTGCCAGCAGCCAAGAGAGTTCCGGCAGCTCCTACGAGCAGTACTTC. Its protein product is CASSQESSGSSYEQYF.

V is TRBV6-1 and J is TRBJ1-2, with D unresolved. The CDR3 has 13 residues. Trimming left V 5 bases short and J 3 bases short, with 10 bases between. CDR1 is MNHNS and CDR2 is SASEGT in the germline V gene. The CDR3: CASSKEGDYGYTF. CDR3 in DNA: TGTGCCAGCAGTAAAGAGGGTGACTATGGCTACACCTTC.

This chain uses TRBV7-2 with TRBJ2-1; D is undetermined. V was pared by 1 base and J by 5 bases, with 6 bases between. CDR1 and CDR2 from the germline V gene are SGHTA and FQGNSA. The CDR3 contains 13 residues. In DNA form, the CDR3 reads TGTGCCAGCAGCTTAGGACCTGACAATGAGCAGTTCTTC. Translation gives CASSLGPDNEQFF.

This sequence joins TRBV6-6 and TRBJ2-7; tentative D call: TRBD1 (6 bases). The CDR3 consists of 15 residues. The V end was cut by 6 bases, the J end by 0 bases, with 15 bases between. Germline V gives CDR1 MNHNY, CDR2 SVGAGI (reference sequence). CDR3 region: CASRKQGPFSYEQYF. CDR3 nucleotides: TGTGCCAGCAGGAAACAGGGACCCTTCTCCTACGAGCAGTACTTC.